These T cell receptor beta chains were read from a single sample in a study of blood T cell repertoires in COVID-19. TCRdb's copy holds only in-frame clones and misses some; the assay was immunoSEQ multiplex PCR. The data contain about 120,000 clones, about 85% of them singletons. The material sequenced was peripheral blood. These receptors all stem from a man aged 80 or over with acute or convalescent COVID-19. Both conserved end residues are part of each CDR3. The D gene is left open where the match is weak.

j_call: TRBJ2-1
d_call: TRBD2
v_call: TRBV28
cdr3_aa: CASSLLTSGRVEQFF

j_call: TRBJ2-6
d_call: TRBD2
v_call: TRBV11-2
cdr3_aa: CASSPLPGGLGANVLTF

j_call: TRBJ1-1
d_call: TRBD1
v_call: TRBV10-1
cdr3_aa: CASSETGGTEAFF

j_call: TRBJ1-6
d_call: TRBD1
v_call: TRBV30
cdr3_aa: CAGLRDSYSPLHF

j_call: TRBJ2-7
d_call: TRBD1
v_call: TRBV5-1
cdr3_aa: CASRPSGTGNSYEQYF

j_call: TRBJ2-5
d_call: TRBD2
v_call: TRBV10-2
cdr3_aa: CASSGTTSGGTETQYF

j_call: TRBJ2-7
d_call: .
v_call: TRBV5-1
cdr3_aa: CASSLGSTSSYEQYF

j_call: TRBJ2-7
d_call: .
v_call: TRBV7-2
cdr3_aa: CASSLGQGNYEQYF

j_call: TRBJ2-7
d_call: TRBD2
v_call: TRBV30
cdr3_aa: CAWSRLAAYEQYF

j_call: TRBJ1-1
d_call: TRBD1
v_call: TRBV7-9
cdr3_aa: CASSSYGTVEAFF

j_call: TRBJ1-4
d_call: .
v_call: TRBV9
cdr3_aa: CASSVGQDGKLFF

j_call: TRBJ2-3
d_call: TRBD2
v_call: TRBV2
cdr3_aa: CASRRLAGLADTQYF

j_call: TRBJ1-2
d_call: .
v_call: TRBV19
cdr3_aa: CASKGGDITGYTF

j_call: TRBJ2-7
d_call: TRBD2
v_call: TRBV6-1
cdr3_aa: CASSEAGDGYEQYF

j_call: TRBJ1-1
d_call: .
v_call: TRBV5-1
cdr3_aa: CASSRDISNTEAFF

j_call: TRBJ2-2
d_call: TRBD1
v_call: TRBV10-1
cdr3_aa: CASSPNRDRGQGTGELFF

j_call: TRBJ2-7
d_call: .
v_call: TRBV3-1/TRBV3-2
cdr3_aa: CASSQRGQPYEQYF

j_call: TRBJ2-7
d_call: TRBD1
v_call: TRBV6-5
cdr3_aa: CASSVQGPSYEQYF

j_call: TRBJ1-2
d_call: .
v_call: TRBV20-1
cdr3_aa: CSASLGGLRNYGYTF

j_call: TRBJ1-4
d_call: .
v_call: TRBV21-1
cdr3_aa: CASDRDSCEKLFF

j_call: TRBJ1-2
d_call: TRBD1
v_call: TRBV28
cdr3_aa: CASSTQTGYYGYTF